This T cell receptor beta chain was sequenced during a study of immune characterization of retroperitoneal liposarcoma (dated by TCRdb to about 2019). The library was built by means of PCR. For sequencing, a NextSeq 500 was employed. TCRdb itself trimmed the public reads at Q25 with fastp, ran MiXCR and retained productive beta chains. A single entry per CDR3 protein holds the most common genes and DNA from its merged rows. In all, the sample holds thousands of distinct CDR3 sequences, and around 32% of those were seen once. The ten largest clones add up to about 30% of the sample. CDR1 and CDR2 are drawn from the germline V gene: MNHNS, SASEGT. The germline V and J ends show losses of 5 bases and 3 bases respectively, and no gene match explains 10 bases of the junction. The CDR3 starts with the cysteine, ends with the phenylalanine, and has 16 residues. Only the CDR3 region is kept as DNA, spanning 48 bases read in frame from base 1.

This clonotype was observed a single time. What antigen it recognizes has not been identified. No quality values exist for individual bases; no much larger clone is one base distant. Weak support is all one read offers. The rearrangement joined TRBV6-1 to TRBJ2-3, with 8 bases aligning to TRBD1. The TCR originated in a female donor with retroperitoneal liposarcoma. Sample: tumor tissue. The CDR3 region: CASSLEDRVSTDTQYF. The sequence in DNA is TGTGCCAGCAGTCTTGAGGACAGGGTCAGTACAGATACGCAGTATTTT.